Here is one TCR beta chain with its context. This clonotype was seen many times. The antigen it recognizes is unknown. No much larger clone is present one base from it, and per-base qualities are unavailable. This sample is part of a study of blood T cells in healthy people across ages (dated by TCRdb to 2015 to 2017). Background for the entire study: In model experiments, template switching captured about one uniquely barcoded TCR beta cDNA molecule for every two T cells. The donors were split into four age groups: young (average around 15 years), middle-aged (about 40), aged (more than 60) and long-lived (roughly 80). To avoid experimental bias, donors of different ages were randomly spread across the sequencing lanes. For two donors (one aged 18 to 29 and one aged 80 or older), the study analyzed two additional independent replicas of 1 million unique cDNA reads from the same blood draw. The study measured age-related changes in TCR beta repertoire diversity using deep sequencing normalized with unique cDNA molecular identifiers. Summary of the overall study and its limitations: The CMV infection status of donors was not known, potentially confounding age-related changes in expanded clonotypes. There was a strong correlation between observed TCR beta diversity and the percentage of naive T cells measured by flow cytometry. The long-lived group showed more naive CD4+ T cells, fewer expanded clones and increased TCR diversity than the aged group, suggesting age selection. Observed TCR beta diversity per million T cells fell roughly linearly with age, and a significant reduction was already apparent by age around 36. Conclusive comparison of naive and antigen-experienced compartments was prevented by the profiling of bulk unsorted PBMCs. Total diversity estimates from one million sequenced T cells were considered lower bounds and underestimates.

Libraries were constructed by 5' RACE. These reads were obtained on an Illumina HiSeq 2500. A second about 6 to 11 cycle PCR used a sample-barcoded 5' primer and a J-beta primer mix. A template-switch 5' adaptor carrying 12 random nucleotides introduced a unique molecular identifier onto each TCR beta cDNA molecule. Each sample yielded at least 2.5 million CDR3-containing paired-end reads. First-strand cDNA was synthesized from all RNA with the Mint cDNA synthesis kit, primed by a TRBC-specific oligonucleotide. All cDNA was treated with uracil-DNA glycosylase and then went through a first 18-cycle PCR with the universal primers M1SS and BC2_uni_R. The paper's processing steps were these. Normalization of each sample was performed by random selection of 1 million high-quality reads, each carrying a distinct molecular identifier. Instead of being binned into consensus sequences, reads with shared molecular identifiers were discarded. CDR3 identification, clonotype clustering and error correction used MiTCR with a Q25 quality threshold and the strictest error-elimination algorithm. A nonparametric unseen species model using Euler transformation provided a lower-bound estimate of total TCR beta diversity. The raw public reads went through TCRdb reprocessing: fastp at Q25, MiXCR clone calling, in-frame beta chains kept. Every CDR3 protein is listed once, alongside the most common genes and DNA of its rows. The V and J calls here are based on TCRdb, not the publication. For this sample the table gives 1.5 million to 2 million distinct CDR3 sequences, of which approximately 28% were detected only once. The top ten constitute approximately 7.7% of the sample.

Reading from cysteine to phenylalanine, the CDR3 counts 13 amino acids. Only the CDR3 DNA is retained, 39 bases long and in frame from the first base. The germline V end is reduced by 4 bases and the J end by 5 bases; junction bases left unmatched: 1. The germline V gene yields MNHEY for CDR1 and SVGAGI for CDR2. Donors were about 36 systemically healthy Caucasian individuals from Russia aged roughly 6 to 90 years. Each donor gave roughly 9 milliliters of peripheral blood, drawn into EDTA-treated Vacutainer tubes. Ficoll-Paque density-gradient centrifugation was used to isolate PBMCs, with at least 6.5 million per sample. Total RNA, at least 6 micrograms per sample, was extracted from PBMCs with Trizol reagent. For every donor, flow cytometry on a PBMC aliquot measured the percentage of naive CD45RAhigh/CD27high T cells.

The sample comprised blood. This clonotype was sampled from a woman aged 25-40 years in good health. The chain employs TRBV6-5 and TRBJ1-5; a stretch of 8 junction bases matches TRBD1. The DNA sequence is TGTGCCAGCAGTTCACAGGGGGATCAGCCCCAGCATTTT. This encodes CASSSQGDQPQHF.